Presented here are 11 T cell receptor beta chains from one specimen sequenced in a study of T cell repertoires in cytomegalovirus infection. One entry per CDR3 protein, called by TCRdb with MiXCR from the reads. The sample records fewer than 60,000 distinct CDR3 sequences, around 20% being singletons. No antigen has been assigned to these receptors. Sequences were derived from CD8+ T cells from cultured PBMCs, sampled from culture after CMV antigen stimulation. Receptors were obtained from a human donor in good health (CMV status not recorded). Some clones in this sample may be carry-over from other donors' samples.

This clonotype came up a few times. This chain joins TRBV6-1 and TRBJ1-2; a weak D match, TRBD1 (5 bases). Germline V lookup: CDR1 MNHNS, CDR2 SASEGT. The germline V and J ends were trimmed by 5 bases and 8 bases, with 15 bases remaining between them. The CDR3 contains 13 residues. Here the CDR3 reads CASSWVGAEGYTF. The CDR3 region has the DNA TGTGCCAGCAGTTGGGTCGGGGCGGAGGGCTACACCTTC.

The CDR3 region is CASSLELPSTDTQYF. The DNA for the CDR3 is TGCGCCAGCAGCTTGGAACTACCTAGCACAGATACGCAGTATTTT. The V and J genes are TRBV5-1 and TRBJ2-3, with D unresolved. Between the trimmed V and J ends, which lost 0 bases and 0 bases, there was a span of 8 bases. Germline V gives CDR1 SGHRS, CDR2 YFSETQ. The length of the CDR3 is 15 residues. The full variable domain, with the rest looked up from reference TRBV5-1 and TRBJ2-3, is KAGVTQTPRYLIKTRGQQVTLSCSPISGHRSVSWYQQTPGQGLQFLFEYFSETQRNKGNFPGRFSGRQFSNSRSEMNVSTLELGDSALYLCASSLELPSTDTQYFGPGTRLTVL.

This clonotype occurred once. The gene calls are TRBV29-1 and TRBJ1-2; 7 positions match TRBD1. The CDR3 sequence is 15 residues long. V was pared by 0 bases and J by 4 bases, with 8 bases of the junction left unmatched. Germline loops: CDR1 SQVTM, CDR2 ANQGSEA. The CDR3 bases are TGCAGCGTTGAAGATCGGAAGGGGGCAGGCTATGGCTACACCTTC. Its translation is CSVEDRKGAGYGYTF.

The sample holds a few counts of this clonotype. The chain combines TRBV12-3 or TRBV12-4 with TRBJ2-3; D possibly corresponds to TRBD1 (5 bases). V was clipped by 1 base and J by 5 bases, with 7 bases between them. There are 13 residues in the CDR3. The CDR3 DNA follows: TGTGCCAGCAGTTTAGGGGGCAGAGATACGCAGTATTTT. Its translation: CASSLGGRDTQYF.

V is TRBV12-3 or TRBV12-4 and J is TRBJ2-5; tentatively, D is TRBD1 (6 bases). This CDR3 has 15 amino acids. Trimming cost V 2 bases and J 2 bases, with 12 bases left between them. The CDR3 nucleotides read TGTGCCAGCAGTTTAATACAGGGAACTCAAGAGACCCAGTACTTC. It translates to CASSLIQGTQETQYF.

This rearrangement joins TRBV27 to TRBJ2-7; unclear D gene. The V end lost 6 bases, the J end lost 2 bases, and 17 bases lay between the germline ends. The CDR3 covers 15 residues. Germline V gene data show CDR1 as MNHEY and CDR2 as SMNVEV (reference sequence). The CDR3 nucleotides are TGTGCCAGCAGCCACTGGTCTACAAACACCTACGAGCAGTACTTC. Its protein is CASSHWSTNTYEQYF.

This clonotype was counted between two and nine times. The rearrangement joins TRBV9 to TRBJ2-7; D perhaps matches TRBD1 (6 bases). This CDR3 contains 13 residues. V was cut by 3 bases and J by 4 bases, with 11 bases left in between. From germline, CDR1 is SGDLS and CDR2 YYNGEE. Written as DNA, the CDR3 is TGTGCCAGCAGCGCCGGACAGTATTACGAGCAGTACTTC. Its translation: CASSAGQYYEQYF. The complete variable domain, with remaining parts taken from reference TRBV9 and TRBJ2-7, reads DSGVTQTPKHLITATGQRVTLRCSPRSGDLSVYWYQQSLDQGLQFLIQYYNGEERAKGNILERFSAQQFPDLHSELNLSSLELGDSALYFCASSAGQYYEQYFGPGTRLTVT.

The rearrangement joins TRBV10-3 to TRBJ2-1; D assignment may be TRBD1 or TRBD2 (5 bases each). V was shortened by 3 bases and J by 6 bases, with 9 bases between the two germline ends. The CDR3 has 13 residues. The germline V gene encodes CDR1 ENHRY and CDR2 SYGVKD. The CDR3 bases are TGTGCCATCAGTGACGGGGCGGTCAATGAGCAGTTCTTC. It is translated as CAISDGAVNEQFF.

This clonotype was observed a few times. The V gene is TRBV6-1, the J gene TRBJ1-1, with D possibly matching TRBD1 (6 bases). CDR1 and CDR2 (germline): MNHNS, SASEGT. The CDR3 consists of 14 residues. V shed 6 bases and J shed 7 bases, with 18 bases lying between them. This chain's CDR3 is CASSLSRGVREAFF. The CDR3 bases are TGTGCCAGCAGCCTTTCGAGGGGGGTACGTGAAGCTTTCTTT.

The chain joins TRBV7-9 to TRBJ1-2, with D uncertain. Trimming took off 5 bases at V and 8 bases at J, with 9 bases between the two ends. Germline-derived CDR1 and CDR2 are SEHNR and FQNEAQ (reference sequence). This CDR3 has 11 amino acids. This CDR3 reads CASSLDGGYTF. The CDR3 DNA sequence: TGTGCCAGCAGCCTTGACGGGGGCTACACCTTC.

This clonotype was counted between two and nine times. This rearrangement joins TRBV11-2 to TRBJ1-1; a possible D gene is TRBD1 (5 bases). V was pared by 5 bases and J by 4 bases, with 14 bases between. CDR3 size: 14 residues. Germline V gives CDR1 SGHAT, CDR2 FQNNGV. CDR3 nucleotide sequence: TGTGCCAGCAGCCGCACAGGAAGAGGCACTGAAGCTTTCTTT. Translating it yields CASSRTGRGTEAFF.